This T cell receptor (beta chain) was sequenced in a study of cytomegalovirus exposure and HLA in healthy donors. Study observations and caveats: It was assumed in the presence/absence analyses that sequencing depth was roughly uniform across donors.

It was with 60 Vbeta and 13 Jbeta primers that the PCR ran. Authors' processing steps: In a later analysis, of 79 million or so unique beta chains, roughly 9.9 million appeared in at least two donors. The data were produced by immunoSEQ multiplex PCR, yet TCRdb's version contains in-frame clones alone and is incomplete. From that table come the V and J calls and clone size; the DNA was used to work out D and trimming. The sample has about 130,000 clones; around 70% are singletons. Turning to this clone: What it binds is unknown.

Trimming took 0 bases from V and 4 from J; bases not matched to a gene: 8. CDR1 is SGHRS and CDR2 is YFSETQ in the germline V gene. This CDR3 contains 16 residues. This receptor was identified in a man aged 40-49 years in good health and CMV-seropositive. The J gene is TRBJ1-2, the V gene TRBV5-1; TRBD1 matches 8 bases. The sequencing sample was made of PBMCs. CDR3 protein: CASSLVETGEGYGYTF. DNA of the CDR3: TGCGCCAGCAGCTTGGTTGAGACAGGGGAAGGCTATGGCTACACCTTC.